Below are 20 T cell receptor beta chains sequenced from a single sample in a study of regulatory T cells in long-lasting Graves disease. As to time point: newly diagnosed GD, antithyroid drugs for less than 3 months. Following extraction of RNA from PBMCs, that RNA was used to make the TCR library. In building TCR beta libraries, iRepertoire HTBI primers were used together with Arm-PCR of CDR3 regions. TCRdb reprocessed the multiplex PCR reads via MiXCR and lists one record per CDR3 protein. This table has around 250,000 distinct CDR3 sequences, about 18% appearing once. The same data also went into a second study, on T cells in Graves' hyperthyroidism and ophthalmopathy.

The input for sequencing was peripheral blood mononuclear cells (PBMCs), taken at new diagnosis, from a patient treated with antithyroid drugs. The receptors shown here come from a woman under 40 with Graves disease.

The chain joins TRBV19 to TRBJ1-3, with a weak D call TRBD1 (6 bases). The ends were cut back, 7 bases at V and 0 bases at J, with 10 bases in the middle. The CDR3 covers 14 residues. Per germline, CDR1 LNHDA and CDR2 SQIVND (reference sequence). The CDR3: CASKTGLSGNTIYF. The CDR3 region has the DNA TGTGCCAGTAAAACAGGGCTCTCTGGAAACACCATATATTTT.

This clonotype was recorded at least ten times. The V call is TRBV5-6, the J call TRBJ2-2, with a weak D call TRBD1 (6 bases). The CDR3 has 14 amino acids. Between the trimmed V and J ends, which lost 6 bases and 2 bases, there was a span of 11 bases. CDR1 is SGHDT and CDR2 is YYEEEE in the germline V gene. The CDR3 loop reads CASTWDTNTGELFF. The CDR3 DNA is TGTGCCAGCACCTGGGACACTAACACCGGGGAGCTGTTTTTT. Variable domain in full (rest from reference TRBV5-6 and TRBJ2-2): DAGVTQSPTHLIKTRGQQVTLRCSPKSGHDTVSWYQQALGQGPQFIFQYYEEEERQRGNFPDRFSGHQFPNYSSELNVNALLLGDSALYLCASTWDTNTGELFFGEGSRLTVL.

This clonotype appeared many times. V gene TRBV6-5 combines with J gene TRBJ1-5; no reliable D call. This CDR3 contains 14 residues. V was cut by 2 bases and J by 0 bases, with 5 bases left in between. Germline values: CDR1 MNHEY, CDR2 SVGAGI. The CDR3 DNA reads as TGTGCCAGCAGTTACGGCGGTAGCAATCAGCCCCAGCATTTT. This codes for CASSYGGSNQPQHF.

This clonotype was recorded many times. The chain recombines TRBV20-1 with TRBJ2-1; TRBD2 agrees at 11 bases. The V gene's germline CDR1 is DFQATT and CDR2 SNEGSKA (reference sequence). V shed 1 base and J 1 base; nucleotides not matched to a gene: 6. This CDR3 contains 17 residues. Written as DNA, the CDR3 is TGCAGTGCTAGAGGGACTAGCGGGTCAATTTCCTACAATGAGCAGTTCTTC. It codes for CSARGTSGSISYNEQFF.

This clonotype was detected ten times or more. The CDR3 loop reads CASGQAGAPRETQYF. As DNA, the CDR3 is TGCGCCAGCGGCCAGGCGGGGGCACCAAGGGAGACCCAGTACTTC. The J gene is TRBJ2-5, the V gene TRBV5-1; D is perhaps TRBD2 (7 bases). This CDR3 is 15 amino acids long. V was shortened by 7 bases and J by 5 bases, with 21 bases between the two germline ends. Germline lookup yields CDR1 SGHRS and CDR2 YFSETQ.

The sample holds many counts of this clonotype. V gene TRBV7-9 combines with J gene TRBJ1-6; no reliable D call. CDR1 is SEHNR and CDR2 is FQNEAQ in the germline V gene (reference sequence). This CDR3 region has 15 residues. V was cut by 5 bases and J by 10 bases, with 18 bases left in between. The CDR3, as DNA: TGTGCCAGCAGCCGCGTGCAGCAGGTCGGCTCACCCCTCCACTTT. It translates to CASSRVQQVGSPLHF.

The chain has TRBV7-3 and TRBJ1-1, with D possibly TRBD1 on 5 matching bases. The CDR3 length is 17 residues. Trimming stripped 5 bases from V and 11 bases from J, with 30 bases between. Germline V gene data show CDR1 as SGHTA and CDR2 as FQGTGA. CDR3 protein: CASSRGWVEGRPLQAFF. The DNA of the CDR3 is TGTGCCAGCAGCCGGGGCTGGGTCGAGGGCCGGCCCCTTCAGGCTTTCTTT.

This clonotype was recorded many times. CDR3 DNA: TGTGCCAGTAGTGTATACCGGGACTACAAGACCGGGGAGCTGTTTTTT. It yields the protein CASSVYRDYKTGELFF. The chain recombines TRBV19 with TRBJ2-2; 7 nucleotides agree with TRBD2. Germline V gene lookup returns CDR1 LNHDA and CDR2 SQIVND (reference sequence). V was clipped by 5 bases and J by 5 bases; unmatched bases: 11. The CDR3 is 16 amino acids.

This clonotype was counted between two and nine times. The chain uses TRBV14 and TRBJ1-2, with a possible D match to TRBD1 (6 bases). V was shortened by 2 bases and J by 4 bases, with 11 bases between the two germline ends. The CDR3 runs 14 residues. The germline CDR1 and CDR2 sequences are SGHDN and FVKESK. The CDR3 region is CASSQQTGLYGYTF. The CDR3 DNA follows: TGTGCCAGCAGCCAACAGACAGGCCTCTATGGCTACACCTTC.

This clonotype occurred many times. The chain is built from TRBV12-3 or TRBV12-4 and TRBJ1-5; no reliable D call. V was clipped by 5 bases and J by 3 bases, with 14 bases between them. This CDR3 spans 15 amino acids. The CDR3 DNA follows: TGTGCCAGCAGTATTGACACGGCCCACAATCAGCCCCAGCATTTT. It is translated as CASSIDTAHNQPQHF.

With regard to this clonotype: A far bigger clonotype differs at one base, so this is likely a read error. V usage is TRBV7-2 and J usage is TRBJ2-1, with 10 bases fitting TRBD1. This CDR3 has 14 residues. Germline CDR1 and CDR2: SGHTA and FQGNSA. The J segment lost 5 bases and the V segment lost 7 bases, leaving 5 bases of the junction unmatched. Written as DNA, the CDR3 is TGTGCCAGCACACGGGACAGGGGCAACAATGAGCAGTTCTTC. The encoded protein is CASTRDRGNNEQFF.

V and J are TRBV7-9 and TRBJ2-7; possibly TRBD2 for D (5 bases). CDR1 and CDR2 from the germline V gene are SEHNR and FQNEAQ (reference sequence). The CDR3 is 13 residues long. V was pared by 3 bases and J by 5 bases, with 11 bases between. This chain's CDR3 is CASSFSRVNEQYF. The DNA of the CDR3 is TGTGCCAGCAGCTTCTCGCGGGTTAACGAGCAGTACTTC. The full variable domain, its missing parts supplied by reference TRBV7-9 and TRBJ2-7, is DTGVSQNPRHKITKRGQNVTFRCDPISEHNRLYWYRQTLGQGPEFLTYFQNEAQLEKSRLLSDRFSAERPKGSFSTLEIQRTEQGDSAMYLCASSFSRVNEQYFGPGTRLTVT.

This clonotype was counted at least ten times. The V gene is TRBV7-9, the J gene TRBJ1-2, with D possibly matching TRBD1 (5 bases). Trimming shortened V by 3 bases and J by 6 bases, and 11 bases separated the two germline ends. Germline loops: CDR1 SEHNR, CDR2 FQNEAQ (reference sequence). This CDR3 contains 13 residues. The CDR3, as DNA: TGTGCCAGCAGCTTTGTTCCGGGGGATGGCTACACCTTC. This codes for CASSFVPGDGYTF. Based on the CDR3 plus reference TRBV7-9 and TRBJ1-2, the full variable domain is DTGVSQNPRHKITKRGQNVTFRCDPISEHNRLYWYRQTLGQGPEFLTYFQNEAQLEKSRLLSDRFSAERPKGSFSTLEIQRTEQGDSAMYLCASSFVPGDGYTFGSGTRLTVV.

Concerning this clonotype: It is likely a read error: a sequence one base away is far more abundant. This chain uses TRBV2 with TRBJ2-1; 8 nucleotides line up with TRBD1. The J call is uncertain, as TRBJ2-5 better fits the DNA end. The CDR3 is 15 amino acids. Germline CDR1 and CDR2: SNHLY and FYNNEI. CDR3 sequence: CASGGRTGIGETQYF. The CDR3, as DNA: TGTGCCAGCGGGGGGCGGACAGGGATTGGAGAGACCCAGTACTTC.

J is TRBJ1-2 and V is TRBV20-1, with a possible D match to TRBD1 (5 bases). The CDR3 extends over 11 amino acids. Germline loops: CDR1 DFQATT, CDR2 SNEGSKA (reference sequence). Deletions cut 7 bases from V and 7 bases from J, with 13 bases between. In DNA, the CDR3 is TGCAGTGTAGGAGGGACCGGTGGCTACACCTTC. This translates into CSVGGTGGYTF.

The table lists this clonotype with many counts. The V gene is TRBV2, the J gene TRBJ2-3; 10 bases agree with TRBD1. V lost 7 bases and J lost 5; bases outside the gene matches: 9. CDR3 size: 15 residues. From germline, CDR1 is SNHLY and CDR2 FYNNEI. Written as DNA, the CDR3 is TGTGCCAGCAACCAGGGACAGGGGTATGGAGATACGCAGTATTTT. This gives the protein CASNQGQGYGDTQYF. Full variable domain (remainder filled in from reference TRBV2 and TRBJ2-3): EPEVTQTPSHQVTQMGQEVILRCVPISNHLYFYWYRQILGQKVEFLVSFYNNEISEKSEIFDDQFSVERPDGSNFTLKIRSTKLEDSAMYFCASNQGQGYGDTQYFGPGTRLTVL.

The table lists this clonotype with many counts. The chain recombines TRBV20-1 with TRBJ2-7, with TRBD2 matching 7 bases. With 5 bases clipped from V and 1 base from J, the junction kept 8 bases outside the gene matches. In germline, CDR1 is DFQATT, CDR2 SNEGSKA (reference sequence). This CDR3 is built from 14 residues. CDR3 in amino acids: CSAGLTSTSYEQYF. The CDR3 DNA sequence: TGCAGTGCTGGCCTGACTAGCACATCCTACGAGCAGTACTTC.

In its sample, this clonotype was seen many times. The junction departs from the called germline gene at one end, perhaps through a read error. The CDR3 DNA reads TGCAGTGCACCGGGACTAGTAAACTTC. It encodes CSAPGLVNF. This chain uses TRBV20-1 with TRBJ2-7; 8 nucleotides agree with TRBD2. CDR3 length: 9 amino acids. CDR1 is DFQATT, CDR2 SNEGSKA, per germline (reference sequence).

For this clonotype: It differs at one base from a far larger clone, so likely a read error. V is TRBV12-3 or TRBV12-4 and J is TRBJ2-4; D might be TRBD2 (5 bases). The CDR3 contains 14 residues. The CDR3 region has the DNA TGTGCCAGCAGACCCAATGAACGGGGAAATGAGCAGCTCTTC. It specifies CASRPNERGNEQLF.

On this clonotype itself: At one of its ends the junction is not consistent with the germline gene, which may arise from a read error. This chain connects TRBV6-2 or TRBV6-3 to TRBJ2-3, with D possibly being TRBD1 or TRBD2 (5 bases each). Germline V lookup: CDR1 MNHEY, CDR2 SVGEGT. The CDR3 loop spans 13 amino acids. The CDR3 DNA follows: TGTGCCAGCAGTGGGGGACGAGCAGATGCGCAGTATTTT. The encoded protein is CASSGGRADAQYF.